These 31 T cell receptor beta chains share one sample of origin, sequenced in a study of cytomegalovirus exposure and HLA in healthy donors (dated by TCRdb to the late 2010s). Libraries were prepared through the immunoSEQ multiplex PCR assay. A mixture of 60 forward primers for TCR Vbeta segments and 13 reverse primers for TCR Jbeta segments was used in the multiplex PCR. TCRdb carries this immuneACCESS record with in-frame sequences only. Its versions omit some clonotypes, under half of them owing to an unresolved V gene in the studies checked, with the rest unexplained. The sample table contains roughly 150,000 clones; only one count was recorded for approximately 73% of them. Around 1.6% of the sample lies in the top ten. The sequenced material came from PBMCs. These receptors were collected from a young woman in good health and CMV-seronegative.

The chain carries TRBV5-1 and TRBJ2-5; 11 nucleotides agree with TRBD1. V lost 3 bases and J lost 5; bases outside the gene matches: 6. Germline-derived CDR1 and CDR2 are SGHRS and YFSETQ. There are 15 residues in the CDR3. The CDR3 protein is CASSSWTGGVETQYF. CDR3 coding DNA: TGCGCCAGCAGCTCCTGGACAGGGGGCGTCGAGACCCAGTACTTC.

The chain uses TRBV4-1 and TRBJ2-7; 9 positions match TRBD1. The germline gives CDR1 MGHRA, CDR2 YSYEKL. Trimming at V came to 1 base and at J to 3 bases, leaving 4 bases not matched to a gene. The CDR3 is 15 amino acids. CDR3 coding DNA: TGCGCCAGCAGCCAAGGTGTGGACAGGGGCTACGAGCAGTACTTC. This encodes CASSQGVDRGYEQYF.

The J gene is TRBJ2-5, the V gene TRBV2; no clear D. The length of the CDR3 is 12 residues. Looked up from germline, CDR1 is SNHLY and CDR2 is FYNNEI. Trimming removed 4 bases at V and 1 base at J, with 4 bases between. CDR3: CASSGRQETQYF. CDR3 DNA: TGTGCCAGCAGTGGTCGCCAAGAGACCCAGTACTTC.

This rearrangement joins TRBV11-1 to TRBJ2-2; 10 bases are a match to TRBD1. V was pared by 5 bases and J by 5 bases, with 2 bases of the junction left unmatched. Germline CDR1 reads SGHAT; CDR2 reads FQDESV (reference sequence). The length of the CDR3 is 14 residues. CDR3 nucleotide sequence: TGTGCCAGCAGCCCGGGACAGGGGACCGGGGAGCTGTTTTTT. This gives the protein CASSPGQGTGELFF.

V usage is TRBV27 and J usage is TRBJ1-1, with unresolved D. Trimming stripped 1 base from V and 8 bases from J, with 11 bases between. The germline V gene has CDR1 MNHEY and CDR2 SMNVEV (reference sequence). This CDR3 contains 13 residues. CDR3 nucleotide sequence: TGTGCCAGCAGTTTATTCCGAGGTTTAGAAGCTTTCTTT. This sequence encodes CASSLFRGLEAFF.

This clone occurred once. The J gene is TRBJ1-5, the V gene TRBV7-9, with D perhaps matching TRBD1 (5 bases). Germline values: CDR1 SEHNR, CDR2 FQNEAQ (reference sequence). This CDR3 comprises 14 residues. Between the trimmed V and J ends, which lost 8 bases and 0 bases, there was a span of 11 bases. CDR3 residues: CASARGYSNQPQHF. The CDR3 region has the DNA TGTGCCAGCGCAAGGGGATATAGCAATCAGCCCCAGCATTTT.

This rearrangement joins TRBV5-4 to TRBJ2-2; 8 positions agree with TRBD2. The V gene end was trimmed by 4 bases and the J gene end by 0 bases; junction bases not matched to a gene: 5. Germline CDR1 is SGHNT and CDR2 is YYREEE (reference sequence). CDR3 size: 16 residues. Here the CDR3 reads CASSRTSPANTGELFF. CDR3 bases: TGTGCCAGCAGCCGGACTAGCCCTGCGAACACCGGGGAGCTGTTTTTT.

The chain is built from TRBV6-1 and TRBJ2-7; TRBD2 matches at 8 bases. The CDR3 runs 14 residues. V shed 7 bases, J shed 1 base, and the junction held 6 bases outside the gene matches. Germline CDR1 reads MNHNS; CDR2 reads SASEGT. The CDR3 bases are TGTGCCAGCACCGCGGGGGGCCTGTCCTACGAGCAGTACGTC. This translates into CASTAGGLSYEQYV.

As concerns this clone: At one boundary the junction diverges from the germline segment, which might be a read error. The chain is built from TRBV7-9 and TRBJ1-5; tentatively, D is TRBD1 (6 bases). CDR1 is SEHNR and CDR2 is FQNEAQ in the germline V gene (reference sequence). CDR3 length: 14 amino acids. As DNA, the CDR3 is TGTTCCAGCAGCCTAACAGGGTCCGATCAGCCCCAGCATTTT. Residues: CSSSLTGSDQPQHF.

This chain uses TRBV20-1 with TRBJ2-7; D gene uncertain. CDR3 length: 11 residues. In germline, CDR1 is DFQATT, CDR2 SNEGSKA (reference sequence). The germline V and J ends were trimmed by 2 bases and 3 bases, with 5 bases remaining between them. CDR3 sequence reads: CSARSNYEQYF. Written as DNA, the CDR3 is TGCAGTGCTAGATCCAACTACGAGCAGTACTTC.

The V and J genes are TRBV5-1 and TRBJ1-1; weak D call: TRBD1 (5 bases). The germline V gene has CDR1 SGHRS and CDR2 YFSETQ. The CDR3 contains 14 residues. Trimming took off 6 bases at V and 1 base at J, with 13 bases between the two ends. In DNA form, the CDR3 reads TGCGCCAGCACCGTTTGGGGGGAGAACACTGAAGCTTTCTTT. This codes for CASTVWGENTEAFF.

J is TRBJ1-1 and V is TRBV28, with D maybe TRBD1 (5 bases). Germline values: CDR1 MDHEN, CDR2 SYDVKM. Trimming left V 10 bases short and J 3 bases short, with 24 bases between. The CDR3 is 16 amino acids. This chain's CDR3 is CAILIGHGGGYTEAFF. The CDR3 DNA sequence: TGTGCCATCCTAATTGGACATGGGGGGGGTTACACTGAAGCTTTCTTT. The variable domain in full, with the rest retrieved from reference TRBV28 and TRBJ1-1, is DVKVTQSSRYLVKRTGEKVFLECVQDMDHENMFWYRQDPGLGLRLIYFSYDVKMKEKGDIPEGYSVSREKKERFSLILESASTNQTSMYLCAILIGHGGGYTEAFFGQGTRLTVV.

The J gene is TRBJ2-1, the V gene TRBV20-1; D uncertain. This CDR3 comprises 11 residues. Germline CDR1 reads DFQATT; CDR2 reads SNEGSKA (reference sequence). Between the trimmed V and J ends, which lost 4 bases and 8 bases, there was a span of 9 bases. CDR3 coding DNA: TGCAGTGCTAATACGGCGGATGAGCAGTTCTTC. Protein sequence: CSANTADEQFF.

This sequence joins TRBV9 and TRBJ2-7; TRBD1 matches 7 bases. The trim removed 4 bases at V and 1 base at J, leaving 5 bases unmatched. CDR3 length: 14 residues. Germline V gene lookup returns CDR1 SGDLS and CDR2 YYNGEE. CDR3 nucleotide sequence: TGTGCCAGCAGCCCCCGACAGGGTTCCTACGAGCAGTACTTC. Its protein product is CASSPRQGSYEQYF.

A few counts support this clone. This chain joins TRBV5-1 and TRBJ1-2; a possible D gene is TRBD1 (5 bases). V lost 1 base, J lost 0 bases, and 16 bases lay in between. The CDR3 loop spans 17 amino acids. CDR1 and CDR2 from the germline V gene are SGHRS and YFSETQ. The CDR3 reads CASSLKGIPDPNYGYTF. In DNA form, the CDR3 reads TGCGCCAGCAGCTTGAAGGGGATACCAGATCCTAACTATGGCTACACCTTC.

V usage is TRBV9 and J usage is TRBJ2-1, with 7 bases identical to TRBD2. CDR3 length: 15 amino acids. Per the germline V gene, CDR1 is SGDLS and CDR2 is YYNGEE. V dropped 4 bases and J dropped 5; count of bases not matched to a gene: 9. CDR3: CASSPRGSADNEQFF. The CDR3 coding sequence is TGTGCCAGCAGCCCGCGGGGGTCGGCAGACAATGAGCAGTTCTTC. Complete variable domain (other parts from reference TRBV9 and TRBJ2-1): DSGVTQTPKHLITATGQRVTLRCSPRSGDLSVYWYQQSLDQGLQFLIQYYNGEERAKGNILERFSAQQFPDLHSELNLSSLELGDSALYFCASSPRGSADNEQFFGPGTRLTVL.

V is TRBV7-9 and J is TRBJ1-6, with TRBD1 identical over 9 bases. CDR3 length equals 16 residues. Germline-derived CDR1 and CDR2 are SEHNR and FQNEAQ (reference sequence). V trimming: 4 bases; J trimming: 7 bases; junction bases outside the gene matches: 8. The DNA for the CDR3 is TGTGCCAGCAGCTATGGCGGGACAGGGACCAATTCACCCCTCCACTTT. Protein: CASSYGGTGTNSPLHF.

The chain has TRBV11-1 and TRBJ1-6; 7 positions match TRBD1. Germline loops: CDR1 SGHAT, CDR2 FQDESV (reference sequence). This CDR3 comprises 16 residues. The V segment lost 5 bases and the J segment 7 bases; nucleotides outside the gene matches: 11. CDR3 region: CASSRASGQRNSPLHF. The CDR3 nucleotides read TGTGCCAGCAGCCGCGCCTCGGGACAGAGGAATTCACCCCTCCACTTT.

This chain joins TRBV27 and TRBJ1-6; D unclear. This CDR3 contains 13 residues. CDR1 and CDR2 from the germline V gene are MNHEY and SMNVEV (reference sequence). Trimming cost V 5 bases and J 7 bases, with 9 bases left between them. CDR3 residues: CASSPYGNSPLHF. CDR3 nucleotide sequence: TGTGCCAGCAGTCCCTACGGGAATTCACCCCTCCACTTT.

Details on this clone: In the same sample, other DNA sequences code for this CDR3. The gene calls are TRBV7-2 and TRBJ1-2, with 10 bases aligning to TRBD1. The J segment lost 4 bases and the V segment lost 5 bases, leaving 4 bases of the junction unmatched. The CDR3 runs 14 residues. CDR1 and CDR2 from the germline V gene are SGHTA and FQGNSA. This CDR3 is CASSTGQGGYGYTF. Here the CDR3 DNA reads TGTGCCAGCAGCACCGGACAGGGGGGCTATGGCTACACCTTC. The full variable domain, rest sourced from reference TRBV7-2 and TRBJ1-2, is GAGVSQSPSNKVTEKGKDVELRCDPISGHTALYWYRQSLGQGLEFLIYFQGNSAPDKSGLPSDRFSAERTGGSVSTLTIQRTQQEDSAVYLCASSTGQGGYGYTFGSGTRLTVV.

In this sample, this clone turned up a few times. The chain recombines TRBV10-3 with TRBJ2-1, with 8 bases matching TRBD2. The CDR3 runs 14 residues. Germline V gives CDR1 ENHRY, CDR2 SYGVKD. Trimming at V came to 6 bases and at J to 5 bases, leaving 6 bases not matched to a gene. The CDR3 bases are TGTGCCATCAGCAAACTAGCGGAAGACAATGAGCAGTTCTTC. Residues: CAISKLAEDNEQFF.

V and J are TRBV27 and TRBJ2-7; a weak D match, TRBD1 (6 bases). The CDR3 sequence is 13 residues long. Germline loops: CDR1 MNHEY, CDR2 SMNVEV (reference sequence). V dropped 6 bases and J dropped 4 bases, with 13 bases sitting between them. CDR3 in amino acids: CASSVTGKYEQYV. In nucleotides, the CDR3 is TGTGCCAGCAGCGTTACAGGGAAATACGAGCAGTACGTC.

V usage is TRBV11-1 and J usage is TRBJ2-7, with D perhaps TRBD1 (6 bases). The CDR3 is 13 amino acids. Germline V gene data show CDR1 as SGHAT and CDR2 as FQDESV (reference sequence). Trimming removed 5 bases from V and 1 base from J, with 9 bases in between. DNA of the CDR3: TGTGCCAGCAGCCTACAGGGATCCTACGAGCAGTACTTC. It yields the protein CASSLQGSYEQYF.

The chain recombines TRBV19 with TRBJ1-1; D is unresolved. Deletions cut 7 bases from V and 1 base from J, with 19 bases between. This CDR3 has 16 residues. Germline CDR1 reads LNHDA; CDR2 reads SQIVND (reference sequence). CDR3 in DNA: TGTGCCAGTATCCTTAGACCGGGAGGCTGGAACACTGAAGCTTTCTTT. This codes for CASILRPGGWNTEAFF.

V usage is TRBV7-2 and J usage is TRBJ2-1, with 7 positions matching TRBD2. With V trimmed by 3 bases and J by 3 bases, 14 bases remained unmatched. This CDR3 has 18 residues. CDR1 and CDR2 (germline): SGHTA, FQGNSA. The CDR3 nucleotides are TGTGCCAGCAGCTTGCGACTTGCCAGCGGGGACTTCTACAATGAGCAGTTCTTC. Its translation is CASSLRLASGDFYNEQFF.

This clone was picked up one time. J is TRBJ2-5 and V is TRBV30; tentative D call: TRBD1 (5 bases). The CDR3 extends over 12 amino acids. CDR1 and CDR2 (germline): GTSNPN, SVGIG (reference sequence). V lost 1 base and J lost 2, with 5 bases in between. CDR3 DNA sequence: TGTGCCTGGAGTGAGGGGCAAGAGACCCAGTACTTC. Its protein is CAWSEGQETQYF.

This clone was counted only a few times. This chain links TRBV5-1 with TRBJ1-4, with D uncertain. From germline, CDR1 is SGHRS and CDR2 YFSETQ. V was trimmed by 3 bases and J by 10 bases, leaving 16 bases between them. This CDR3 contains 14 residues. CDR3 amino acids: CASSSQVAGGKLFF. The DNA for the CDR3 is TGCGCCAGCAGCTCCCAAGTGGCCGGCGGAAAACTGTTTTTT.

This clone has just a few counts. CDR3 in amino acids: CALGLAGLWNEQFF. The CDR3 coding sequence is TGTGCCCTGGGGCTAGCGGGTTTGTGGAATGAGCAGTTCTTC. This chain uses TRBV5-4 with TRBJ2-1, with TRBD2 identical over 8 bases. V shed 10 bases, J shed 7 bases, and the junction held 13 bases outside the gene matches. Germline lookup yields CDR1 SGHNT and CDR2 YYREEE (reference sequence). The CDR3 contains 14 residues.

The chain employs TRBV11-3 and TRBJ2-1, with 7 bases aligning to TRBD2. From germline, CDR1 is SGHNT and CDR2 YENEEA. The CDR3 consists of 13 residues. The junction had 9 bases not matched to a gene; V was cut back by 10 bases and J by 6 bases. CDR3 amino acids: CATGTILGNEQFF. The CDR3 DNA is TGTGCCACCGGGACTATTCTCGGCAATGAGCAGTTCTTC. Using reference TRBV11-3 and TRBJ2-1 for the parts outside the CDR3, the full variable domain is EAGVVQSPRYKIIEKKQPVAFWCNPISGHNTLYWYLQNLGQGPELLIRYENEEAVDDSQLPKDRFSAERLKGVDSTLKIQPAELGDSAVYLCATGTILGNEQFFGPGTRLTVL.

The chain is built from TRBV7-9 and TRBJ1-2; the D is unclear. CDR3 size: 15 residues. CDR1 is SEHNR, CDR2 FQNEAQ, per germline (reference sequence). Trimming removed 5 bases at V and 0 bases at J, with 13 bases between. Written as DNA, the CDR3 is TGTGCCAGCAGCGCCTACAGAGTATCTAACTATGGCTACACCTTC. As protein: CASSAYRVSNYGYTF.

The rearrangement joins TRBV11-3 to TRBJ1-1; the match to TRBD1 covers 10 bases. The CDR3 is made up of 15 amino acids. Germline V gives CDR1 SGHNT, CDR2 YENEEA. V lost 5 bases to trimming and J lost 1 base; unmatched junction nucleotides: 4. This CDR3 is CASSLRQGANTEAFF. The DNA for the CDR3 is TGTGCCAGCAGCCTCCGACAGGGGGCGAACACTGAAGCTTTCTTT.